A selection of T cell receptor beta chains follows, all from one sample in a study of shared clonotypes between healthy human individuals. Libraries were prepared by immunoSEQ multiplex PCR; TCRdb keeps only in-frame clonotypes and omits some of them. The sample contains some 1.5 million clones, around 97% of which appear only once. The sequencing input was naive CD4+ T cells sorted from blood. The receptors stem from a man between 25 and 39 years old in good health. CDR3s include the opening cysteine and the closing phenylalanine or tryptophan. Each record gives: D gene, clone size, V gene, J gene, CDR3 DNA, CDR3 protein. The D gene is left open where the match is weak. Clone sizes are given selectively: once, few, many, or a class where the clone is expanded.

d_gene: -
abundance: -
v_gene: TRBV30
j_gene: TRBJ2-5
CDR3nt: TGTGCCTGGAGCGAAACAGGGTGGGAGACCCAGTACTTC
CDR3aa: CAWSETGWETQYF

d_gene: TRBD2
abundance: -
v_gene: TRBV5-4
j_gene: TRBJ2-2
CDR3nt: TGTGCCAGCAGCTTGCGGTTTCTAGCGGGACCCGGGGCCGGGGAGCTGTTTTTT
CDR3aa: CASSLRFLAGPGAGELFF

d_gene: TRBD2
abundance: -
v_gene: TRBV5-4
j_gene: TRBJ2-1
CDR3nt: TGTGCCAGCAGCTTGGAGGTGAAGACTAGCCCCAACAATGAGCAGTTCTTC
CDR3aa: CASSLEVKTSPNNEQFF

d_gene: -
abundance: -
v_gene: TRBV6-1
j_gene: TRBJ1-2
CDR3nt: TGTGCCAGCAGTGAAGGGTCAGGGATAAATGGCTACACCTTC
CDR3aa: CASSEGSGINGYTF

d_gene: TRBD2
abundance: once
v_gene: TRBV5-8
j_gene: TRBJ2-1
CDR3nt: TGTGCCAGCAGCCTGGGACTAGCGGTTCGGTTGAGAGAGCAGTTCTTC
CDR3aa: CASSLGLAVRLREQFF

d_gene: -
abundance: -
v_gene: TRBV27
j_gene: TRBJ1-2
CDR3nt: TGTGCCAGCAGTTTCAGGCACCTTAACTATGGCTACACCTTC
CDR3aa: CASSFRHLNYGYTF

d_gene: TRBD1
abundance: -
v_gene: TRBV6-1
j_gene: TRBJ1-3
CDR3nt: TGTGCCAGCAGTGAACAGGGGGCGAGTGGAAACACCATATATTTT
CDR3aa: CASSEQGASGNTIYF

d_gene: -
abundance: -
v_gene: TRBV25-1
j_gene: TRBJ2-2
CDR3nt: TGTGCCAGCAGTGAATCTGGAGTCACCGGGGAGCTGTTTTTT
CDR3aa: CASSESGVTGELFF

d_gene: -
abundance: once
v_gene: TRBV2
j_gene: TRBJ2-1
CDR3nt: TGTGCCAGCAGCTCAAAGGGCTCCAATGAGCAGTTCTTC
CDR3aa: CASSSKGSNEQFF

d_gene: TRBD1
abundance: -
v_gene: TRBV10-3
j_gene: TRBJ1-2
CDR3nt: TGTGCCATCAGGTCTCGAAAAGGACAGGGGGGACAAAACCCCTACTATGGCTACACCTTC
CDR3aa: CAIRSRKGQGGQNPYYGYTF

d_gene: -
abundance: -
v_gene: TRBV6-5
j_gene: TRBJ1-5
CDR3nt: TGTGCCAGCAGTTATTTTCGTGAAGGCGGGGGCACCCAGCATTTT
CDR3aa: CASSYFREGGGTQHF

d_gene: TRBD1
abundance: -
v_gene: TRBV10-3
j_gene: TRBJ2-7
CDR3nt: TGTGCCATCAGGACTTCTAACGGACAGGGCTCCTACGAGCAGTACTTC
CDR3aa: CAIRTSNGQGSYEQYF

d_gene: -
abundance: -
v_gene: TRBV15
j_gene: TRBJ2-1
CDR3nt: TGTGCCACCAGCAGAGTCCAGCGACTCTCCTACAATGAGCAGTTCTTC
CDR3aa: CATSRVQRLSYNEQFF

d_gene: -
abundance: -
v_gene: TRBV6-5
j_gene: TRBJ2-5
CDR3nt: TGTGCCAGCAGTTACCCGAACCAAGAGACCCAGTACTTC
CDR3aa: CASSYPNQETQYF

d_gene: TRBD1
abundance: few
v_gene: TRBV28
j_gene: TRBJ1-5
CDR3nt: TGTGCCAGCAGTGGACAGGGCAATCAGCCCCAGCATTTT
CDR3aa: CASSGQGNQPQHF

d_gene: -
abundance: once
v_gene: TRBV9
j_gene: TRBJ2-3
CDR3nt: TGTGCCAGCAGCCTCCCTGGCACAGATACGCAGTATTTT
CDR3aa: CASSLPGTDTQYF

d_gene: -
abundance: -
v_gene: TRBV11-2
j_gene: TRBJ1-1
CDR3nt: TGTGCCAGCAGCCGAAACGCCGACCGGGGTTCTGAAGCTTTCTTT
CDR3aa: CASSRNADRGSEAFF

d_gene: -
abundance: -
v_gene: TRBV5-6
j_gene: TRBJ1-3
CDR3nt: TGTGCCAGCAGCTTGATACGTGGAAACACCATATATTTT
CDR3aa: CASSLIRGNTIYF

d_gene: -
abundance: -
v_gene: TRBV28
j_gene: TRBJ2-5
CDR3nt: TGTGCCAGCAGTTTAGGGGGGGCCCGGGGAGAGACCCAGTACTTC
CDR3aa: CASSLGGARGETQYF

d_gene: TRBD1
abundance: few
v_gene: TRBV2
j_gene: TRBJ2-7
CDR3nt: TGTGCCGTGGGACAGTACGAGCAGTACTTC
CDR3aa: CAVGQYEQYF

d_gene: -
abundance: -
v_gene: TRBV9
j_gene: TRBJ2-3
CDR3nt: TGTGCCAGTTACTTAGATACGCAGTATTTT
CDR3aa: CASYLDTQYF

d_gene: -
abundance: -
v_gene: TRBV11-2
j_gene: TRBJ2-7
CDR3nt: TGTGCCAGCAGCCAGGGACTCCCCTACGAGCAGTACTTC
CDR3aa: CASSQGLPYEQYF

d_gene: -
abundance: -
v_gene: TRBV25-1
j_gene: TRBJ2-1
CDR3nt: TGTGCCAGCCAAGCGGCTAGGGGATTGACCGATGAGCAGTTCTTC
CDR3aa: CASQAARGLTDEQFF

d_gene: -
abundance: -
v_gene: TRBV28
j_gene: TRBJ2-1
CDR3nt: TGTGCCAGCAGCCTCCCCGGGCAGGGAGAGTTCTTC
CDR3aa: CASSLPGQGEFF

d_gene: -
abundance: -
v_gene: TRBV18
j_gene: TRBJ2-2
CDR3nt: TGTGCCAGCTCACAAGCCGGGAAGAACACCGGGGAGCTGTTTTTT
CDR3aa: CASSQAGKNTGELFF

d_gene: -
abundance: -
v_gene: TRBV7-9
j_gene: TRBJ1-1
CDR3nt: TGTGCCAGCAGCTTAAGGACATACGCCCCCACTGAAGCTTTCTTT
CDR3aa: CASSLRTYAPTEAFF

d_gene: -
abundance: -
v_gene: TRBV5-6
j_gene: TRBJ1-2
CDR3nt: TGTGCCAGCAGCCCCCCGGGGAAGGAAGCTGTGCGGTACTATGGCTACACCTTC
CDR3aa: CASSPPGKEAVRYYGYTF

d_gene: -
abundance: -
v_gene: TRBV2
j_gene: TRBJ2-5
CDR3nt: TGTGCCAGCGGGTGGGGCGAGGGGTGGACCCAGTACTTC
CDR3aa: CASGWGEGWTQYF

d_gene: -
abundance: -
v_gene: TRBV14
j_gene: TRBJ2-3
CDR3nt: TGTGCCAGCAGCCAAGAGCCCTTCGCAGATACGCAGTATTTT
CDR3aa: CASSQEPFADTQYF